This T cell receptor (beta chain) was documented in a study of blood T cell repertoires in COVID-19. The CDR3 runs to 15 residues. CDR1 is SQVTM and CDR2 is ANQGSEA in the germline V gene. Trimming at V came to 7 bases and at J to 5 bases, leaving 11 bases not matched to a gene. Using immunoSEQ multiplex PCR, the repertoire was profiled, and TCRdb retains in-frame clones only, with some absent. The sample contains around 160,000 clones, around 86% of which appear only once. The origin of this receptor is a man aged 18 to 30 with acute or convalescent COVID-19. Material for sequencing was peripheral blood. The rearrangement joins TRBV29-1 to TRBJ2-3; 11 bases line up with TRBD1. The CDR3 protein is CSAWTGGDKVDTQYF. DNA of the CDR3: TGCAGCGCCTGGACAGGGGGCGATAAGGTAGATACGCAGTATTTT.